The next 25 T cell receptor beta chains were all read from a single sample in a study of beta chain features in type 1 diabetes. Study observations and caveats: Significant though moderate, a shortening of TCRB CDR3s appeared in all four CD4+ subsets of Type 1 diabetes patients.

Expressed TCRB transcripts were sequenced after all isolated RNA was converted to cDNA. The assay was immunoSEQ multiplex PCR, and TCRdb's table has in-frame clones only and misses some. The sample shows 640,000 or so clones, over 12% of them seen only once. The antigens for these receptors are not known. The sequencing sample was made of naive CD4+ T cells from blood. The source is a man younger than 35 with type 1 diabetes.

This clone occurred a few times. V is TRBV18 and J is TRBJ1-5; D possibly corresponds to TRBD1 (6 bases). V was trimmed by 7 bases and J by 7 bases, leaving 14 bases between them. From germline, CDR1 is KGHSH and CDR2 LQKENI. This CDR3 region has 13 residues. CDR3 protein: CASCTGTRQPQHF. The CDR3 bases are TGTGCCAGCTGTACTGGGACAAGACAGCCCCAGCATTTT.

The chain carries TRBV6-6 and TRBJ2-5; D not certain. V was cut by 5 bases and J by 4 bases, with 5 bases left in between. Germline V gives CDR1 MNHNY, CDR2 SVGAGI (reference sequence). The CDR3 is 11 residues long. The CDR3: CASSLIETQYF. The CDR3 DNA reads TGTGCCAGCAGTCTGATAGAGACCCAGTACTTC.

This clone came up a few times. Written as DNA, the CDR3 is TGCGCCAGCAGCCATGACAGGGGGGGAGAGACCCAGTACTTC. Protein sequence: CASSHDRGGETQYF. The rearrangement uses TRBV4-3 and TRBJ2-5; 9 bases align to TRBD1. Unmatched junction bases numbered 3, after V lost 3 bases and J lost 4 bases. Per germline, CDR1 LGHNA and CDR2 YSLEER. This CDR3 spans 14 amino acids.

In its sample, this clone was seen a few times. The rearrangement joins TRBV11-2 to TRBJ2-1, with D perhaps TRBD1 or TRBD2 (6 bases each). The germline CDR1 and CDR2 sequences are SGHAT and FQNNGV. This CDR3 region has 16 residues. V dropped 1 base and J dropped 0 bases, with 10 bases sitting between them. The CDR3 protein is CASSLVGGLSYNEQFF. The DNA for the CDR3 is TGTGCCAGCAGCTTAGTAGGGGGGCTCTCCTACAATGAGCAGTTCTTC.

This clone was observed a handful of times. This chain links TRBV30 with TRBJ2-7, with D unresolved. The CDR3 loop spans 13 amino acids. The germline gives CDR1 GTSNPN, CDR2 SVGIG (reference sequence). Trimming took 3 bases from V and 1 from J, leaving 10 bases between them. The DNA of the CDR3 is TGTGCCTGGAGCCCCCCCTCGTCCTACGAGCAGTACTTC. Translated, it gives CAWSPPSSYEQYF.

With respect to this clone: Other DNA sequences in this sample translate to the same CDR3. DNA of the CDR3: TGTGCCAGCAGTTACTCCGACTCCACAGATACGCAGTATTTT. It yields the protein CASSYSDSTDTQYF. The gene calls are TRBV6-5 and TRBJ2-3, with D unresolved. CDR3 length equals 14 residues. The germline V and J ends were trimmed by 0 bases and 2 bases, with 6 bases remaining between them. CDR1 is MNHEY and CDR2 is SVGAGI in the germline V gene.

This clone has more than one count but fewer than ten. V usage is TRBV30 and J usage is TRBJ2-7; maybe TRBD2 (6 bases). This CDR3 region has 14 residues. Germline values: CDR1 GTSNPN, CDR2 SVGIG (reference sequence). V was clipped by 5 bases and J by 1 base, with 15 bases between them. Here the CDR3 reads CAWERGLNSYEQYF. The CDR3 DNA reads as TGTGCCTGGGAACGGGGACTTAATTCCTACGAGCAGTACTTC. The full variable domain, in which reference TRBV30 and TRBJ2-7 provide the parts outside the CDR3, is SQTIHQWPATLVQPVGSPLSLECTVEGTSNPNLYWYRQAAGRGLQLLFYSVGIGQISSEVPQNLSASRPQDRQFILSSKKLLLSDSGFYLCAWERGLNSYEQYFGPGTRLTVT.

The chain carries TRBV11-3 and TRBJ2-5, with 9 bases identical to TRBD1. CDR3 length: 17 residues. Germline V gives CDR1 SGHNT, CDR2 YENEEA. V lost 5 bases to trimming and J lost 4 bases; unmatched junction nucleotides: 14. CDR3 residues: CASSQGGTGGLVETQYF. The CDR3 DNA reads as TGTGCCAGCAGCCAAGGAGGAACAGGGGGCTTGGTAGAGACCCAGTACTTC.

This clone was detected only a few times. The genes are TRBV7-2 and TRBJ2-3; D unresolved. The CDR3 totals 12 residues. Germline V gene lookup returns CDR1 SGHTA and CDR2 FQGNSA. V lost 5 bases and J 6 bases, leaving 9 bases between the germline ends. This chain's CDR3 is CASSDNVDTQYF. The CDR3, as DNA: TGTGCCAGCAGCGATAACGTGGATACGCAGTATTTT. Full variable domain (remainder filled in from reference TRBV7-2 and TRBJ2-3): GAGVSQSPSNKVTEKGKDVELRCDPISGHTALYWYRQSLGQGLEFLIYFQGNSAPDKSGLPSDRFSAERTGGSVSTLTIQRTQQEDSAVYLCASSDNVDTQYFGPGTRLTVL.

The chain is built from TRBV7-9 and TRBJ2-7; D not certain. Germline V lookup: CDR1 SEHNR, CDR2 FQNEAQ (reference sequence). The CDR3 totals 14 residues. Trimming removed 4 bases from V and 0 bases from J, with 10 bases in between. The CDR3 sequence: CASSSRRSSYEQYF. CDR3 coding DNA: TGTGCCAGCAGCTCCCGACGGAGCTCCTACGAGCAGTACTTC.

This chain joins TRBV19 and TRBJ2-7; no firm D call. The V gene's germline CDR1 is LNHDA and CDR2 SQIVND (reference sequence). The V and J ends lost 5 bases and 0 bases respectively, with 17 bases between them. This CDR3 is built from 16 residues. The CDR3 DNA follows: TGTGCCAGTAGTTCCGCGGCCGGGCAGAGCTCCTACGAGCAGTACTTC. Translating gives CASSSAAGQSSYEQYF.

This clone came up a few times. The chain recombines TRBV7-9 with TRBJ1-1; no clear D gene. The CDR3 is 14 amino acids. V lost 3 bases and J 0 bases, leaving 8 bases between the germline ends. CDR1 and CDR2 from the germline V gene are SEHNR and FQNEAQ (reference sequence). CDR3 residues: CASSLTALNTEAFF. The CDR3 bases are TGTGCCAGCAGCTTGACTGCGCTGAACACTGAAGCTTTCTTT.

This clone has just a few counts. The J gene is TRBJ2-6, the V gene TRBV18; D might be TRBD1 (5 bases). With 7 bases removed from V and 0 bases from J, the gap between germline ends came to 7 bases. The CDR3 spans 14 residues. Germline V gives CDR1 KGHSH, CDR2 LQKENI. The CDR3 nucleotides read TGTGCCAGCTGCGACAGCTCTGGGGCCAACGTCCTGACTTTC. Translating it yields CASCDSSGANVLTF.

This clone came up a few times. The rearrangement joins TRBV2 to TRBJ2-2, with TRBD2 as a possible D gene (6 bases). Trimming removed 7 bases from V and 4 bases from J, with 13 bases in between. Germline CDR1 is SNHLY and CDR2 is FYNNEI. The CDR3 is 14 residues long. CDR3 residues: CASTGVGGTGELFF. Written as DNA, the CDR3 is TGTGCCAGCACGGGGGTCGGCGGCACCGGGGAGCTGTTTTTT.

This clone has just a few counts. V and J are TRBV28 and TRBJ2-1; perhaps TRBD2 as D (6 bases). Trimming cost V 7 bases and J 5 bases, with 18 bases left between them. Germline lookup yields CDR1 MDHEN and CDR2 SYDVKM. The CDR3 has 15 amino acids. The CDR3 DNA follows: TGTGCCAGCAATTTTCTAGCGCCGGGCAACAATGAGCAGTTCTTC. Protein product: CASNFLAPGNNEQFF.

This clone was recorded a few times. The chain combines TRBV30 with TRBJ2-7, with a possible D match to TRBD2 (6 bases). Germline values: CDR1 GTSNPN, CDR2 SVGIG (reference sequence). Trimming pared 7 bases from V and 3 bases from J, leaving 22 bases between. The CDR3 covers 15 residues. The CDR3 sequence is CASGSVAALNYEQYF. CDR3 DNA: TGTGCCTCCGGGTCGGTAGCGGCACTGAACTACGAGCAGTACTTC.

This clone was counted only a few times. The same CDR3 is also encoded by other DNA sequences in this sample. This rearrangement joins TRBV5-4 to TRBJ1-2; D not resolved. CDR3 length: 13 residues. Between the trimmed V and J ends, which lost 2 bases and 2 bases, there was a span of 7 bases. Germline loops: CDR1 SGHNT, CDR2 YYREEE (reference sequence). The CDR3 DNA follows: TGTGCCAGCAGCTTAGGAGAGAACTATGGCTACACCTTC. Amino acid sequence: CASSLGENYGYTF.

This clone was observed a handful of times. The gene calls are TRBV19 and TRBJ2-1; the D gene could be TRBD1 or TRBD2 (5 bases each). The CDR3 is made up of 17 amino acids. Looked up from germline, CDR1 is LNHDA and CDR2 is SQIVND (reference sequence). Trimming took 3 bases from V and 4 from J, leaving 19 bases between them. As DNA, the CDR3 is TGTGCCAGTAGTATGAATAGTTGGCCAGGGACGTACAATGAGCAGTTCTTC. Translation gives CASSMNSWPGTYNEQFF.

This clone turned up a few times. The V call is TRBV25-1, the J call TRBJ2-7; D not resolved. The CDR3 sequence is 13 residues long. Trimming took 6 bases from V and 6 from J, leaving 15 bases between them. CDR1 and CDR2 from the germline V gene are MGHDK and SYGVNS. The CDR3 is CASRGYRSGEQYF. The DNA of the CDR3 is TGTGCCAGCAGGGGTTACCGGAGTGGCGAGCAGTACTTC.

V is TRBV2 and J is TRBJ2-1; the D is unclear. Deletions cut 1 base from V and 8 bases from J, with 6 bases between. Germline CDR1 is SNHLY and CDR2 is FYNNEI. The CDR3 totals 12 residues. DNA for the CDR3: TGTGCCAGCAGTGAAGAAAGGGATGAGCAGTTCTTC. Protein: CASSEERDEQFF.

This clone has more than one count but fewer than ten. The genes are TRBV7-2 and TRBJ2-7; unclear D gene. CDR1 and CDR2 (germline): SGHTA, FQGNSA. The CDR3 has 15 amino acids. Between the trimmed V and J ends, which lost 5 bases and 1 base, there was a span of 15 bases. CDR3 DNA: TGTGCCAGCAGCCTCAGTCGGGCCGGGTCCTACGAGCAGTACTTC. Translation: CASSLSRAGSYEQYF.

Only a few counts were recorded for this clone. This chain joins TRBV6-5 and TRBJ1-5; 9 bases fit TRBD1. Germline-derived CDR1 and CDR2 are MNHEY and SVGAGI. CDR3 size: 16 residues. J lost 6 bases, V lost 2 bases, and 8 bases had no gene match. In DNA, the CDR3 is TGTGCCAGCAGTTACGGGGGACAGGGTGTGAGTCAGCCCCAGCATTTT. Its protein product is CASSYGGQGVSQPQHF.

This clone has a handful of counts. The genes are TRBV6-1 and TRBJ1-1; 7 bases are a match to TRBD1. Losses at the gene ends were 4 bases for V and 2 bases for J; bases not matched to a gene: 1. Germline V gene sequence: CDR1 MNHNS, CDR2 SASEGT. The CDR3 is 13 amino acids. The CDR3 loop reads CASSGDRNTEAFF. For the CDR3, the DNA is TGTGCCAGCAGTGGGGACAGAAACACTGAAGCTTTCTTT.

This clone was counted between two and nine times. CDR3 in amino acids: CASITISTGAREAFF. The CDR3 nucleotides read TGTGCCAGTATCACCATCTCGACAGGGGCTCGCGAAGCTTTCTTT. This chain uses TRBV19 with TRBJ1-1, with 8 bases matching TRBD1. The CDR3 totals 15 residues. The V gene end was trimmed by 7 bases and the J gene end by 8 bases; junction bases not matched to a gene: 15. Germline CDR1 and CDR2: LNHDA and SQIVND (reference sequence). Supplemented by reference TRBV19 and TRBJ1-1, the full variable domain reads DGGITQSPKYLFRKEGQNVTLSCEQNLNHDAMYWYRQDPGQGLRLIYYSQIVNDFQKGDIAEGYSVSREKKESFPLTVTSAQKNPTAFYLCASITISTGAREAFFGQGTRLTVV.

The chain couples TRBV19 to TRBJ1-2, with 9 bases lining up with TRBD1. CDR1 is LNHDA and CDR2 is SQIVND in the germline V gene (reference sequence). The CDR3 loop spans 16 amino acids. Trimming removed 5 bases from V and 8 bases from J; junction bases left unmatched: 15. CDR3 loop: CASSPRLGTGRHGYTF. CDR3 DNA sequence: TGTGCCAGTAGTCCCCGGCTCGGGACAGGGCGTCACGGCTACACCTTC.